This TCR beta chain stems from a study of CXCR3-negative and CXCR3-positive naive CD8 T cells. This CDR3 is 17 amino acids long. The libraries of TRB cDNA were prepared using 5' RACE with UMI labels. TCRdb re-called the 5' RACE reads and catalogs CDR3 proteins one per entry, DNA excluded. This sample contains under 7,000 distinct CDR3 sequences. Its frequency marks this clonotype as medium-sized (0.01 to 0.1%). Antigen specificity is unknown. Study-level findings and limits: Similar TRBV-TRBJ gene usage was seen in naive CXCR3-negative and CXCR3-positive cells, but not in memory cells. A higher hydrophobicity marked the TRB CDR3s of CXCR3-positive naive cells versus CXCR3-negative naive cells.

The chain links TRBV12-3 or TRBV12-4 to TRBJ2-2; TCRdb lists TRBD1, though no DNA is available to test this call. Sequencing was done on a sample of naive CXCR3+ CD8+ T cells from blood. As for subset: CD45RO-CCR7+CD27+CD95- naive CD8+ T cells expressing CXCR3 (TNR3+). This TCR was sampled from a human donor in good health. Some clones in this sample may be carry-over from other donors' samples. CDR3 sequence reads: CASSDSNRGRDTGELFF.